These 20 T cell receptor beta chains were all obtained from the same sample, sequenced in a study of cytomegalovirus exposure and HLA in healthy donors. Primers for the PCR totalled 60 Vbeta and 13 Jbeta. The table came from immunoSEQ multiplex PCR; TCRdb's copy has only in-frame clones and leaves some out. Altogether 95,000 to 100,000 clones are present, 60% to 75% being singletons, with the ten largest covering roughly 10%. What was sequenced was PBMCs. Receptors originate from a man in his forties or fifties in good health and CMV-seronegative.

In this sample, this clone turned up a few times. The CDR3 DNA sequence: TGTGCCAGCAGCTTCAGGGGATCGAATTCACCCCTCCACTTT. Translation gives CASSFRGSNSPLHF. The rearrangement uses TRBV7-2 and TRBJ1-6, with D tentatively TRBD1 (6 bases). From germline, CDR1 is SGHTA and CDR2 FQGNSA. This CDR3 contains 14 residues. V gave up 3 bases and J gave up 7 bases, with 10 bases separating them.

V usage is TRBV4-1 and J usage is TRBJ2-1; 10 positions match TRBD2. This CDR3 is 21 amino acids long. Germline lookup yields CDR1 MGHRA and CDR2 YSYEKL. V lost 0 bases, J lost 0 bases, and 14 bases stayed unmatched. CDR3 bases: TGCGCCAGCAGCCAAGAGATAGCGGGGGGCAAAGTAAGAGGCTCCTACAATGAGCAGTTCTTC. Encoded protein: CASSQEIAGGKVRGSYNEQFF.

This rearrangement joins TRBV30 to TRBJ1-6; D gene unclear. This CDR3 has 14 amino acids. CDR1 is GTSNPN, CDR2 SVGIG, per germline (reference sequence). V shed 4 bases and J shed 5 bases, with 12 bases lying between them. This chain's CDR3 is CAWTLPGHNSPLHF. In nucleotides, the CDR3 is TGTGCCTGGACCCTCCCAGGTCATAATTCACCCCTCCACTTT.

The chain employs TRBV28 and TRBJ1-2; 10 nucleotides line up with TRBD1. The CDR3 totals 13 residues. Trimming at V came to 7 bases and at J to 8 bases, leaving 7 bases not matched to a gene. Looked up from germline, CDR1 is MDHEN and CDR2 is SYDVKM. CDR3 sequence reads: CASTSGTGAGYTF. CDR3 bases: TGTGCCAGCACTAGCGGGACAGGGGCGGGCTACACCTTC.

This chain connects TRBV9 to TRBJ2-1; possible D gene TRBD2, 6 bases. Germline CDR1 reads SGDLS; CDR2 reads YYNGEE. With 4 bases removed from V and 7 bases from J, the gap between germline ends came to 24 bases. The CDR3 length is 17 residues. The CDR3 DNA reads as TGTGCCAGCAGCCCCCGATTCCCCGGGGGTCCGGGAAATGAGCAGTTCTTC. This translates into CASSPRFPGGPGNEQFF. The whole variable domain, filled in from reference TRBV9 and TRBJ2-1, reads DSGVTQTPKHLITATGQRVTLRCSPRSGDLSVYWYQQSLDQGLQFLIQYYNGEERAKGNILERFSAQQFPDLHSELNLSSLELGDSALYFCASSPRFPGGPGNEQFFGPGTRLTVL.

The chain links TRBV30 to TRBJ2-7, with 9 nucleotides matching TRBD2. V shed 2 bases, J shed 7 bases, and the junction held 12 bases outside the gene matches. CDR3 length: 15 residues. Germline CDR1 and CDR2: GTSNPN and SVGIG (reference sequence). The CDR3 bases are TGTGCCTGGAGTATCTCCGGGACTAGCACCGAGGAGCAGTACTTC. Translating it yields CAWSISGTSTEEQYF.

The chain recombines TRBV5-1 with TRBJ2-7, with 9 bases identical to TRBD1. With 2 bases clipped from V and 7 bases from J, the junction kept 4 bases outside the gene matches. In germline, CDR1 is SGHRS, CDR2 YFSETQ. CDR3 length: 13 residues. DNA of the CDR3: TGCGCCAGCAGCTTAGGGACAGGGAAGGAGCAGTACTTC. This encodes CASSLGTGKEQYF.

The chain has TRBV10-3 and TRBJ2-7, with a weak D call TRBD1 (5 bases). This CDR3 has 12 residues. V gave up 4 bases and J gave up 5 bases, with 9 bases separating them. Per the germline V gene, CDR1 is ENHRY and CDR2 is SYGVKD. CDR3 region: CAISGTGNEQYF. CDR3 nucleotide sequence: TGTGCCATCAGTGGTACAGGAAACGAGCAGTACTTC.

V gene TRBV15 combines with J gene TRBJ2-6; possible D gene TRBD1, 5 bases. V lost 1 base and J 0 bases, leaving 13 bases between the germline ends. The CDR3 runs 18 residues. Germline assignment: CDR1 LNHNV and CDR2 YYDKDF (reference sequence). The CDR3 bases are TGTGCCACCAGCAGAGGTCAGGGCTTTAACTCTGGGGCCAACGTCCTGACTTTC. This translates into CATSRGQGFNSGANVLTF.

The chain joins TRBV19 to TRBJ2-4; 7 bases agree with TRBD1. In germline, CDR1 is LNHDA, CDR2 SQIVND (reference sequence). This CDR3 has 17 residues. The V and J ends lost 3 bases and 0 bases, in that order; junction bases with no gene match: 8. DNA of the CDR3: TGTGCCAGTAGTATTGAGGTAACAGGGGTAGCCAAAAACATTCAGTACTTC. It specifies CASSIEVTGVAKNIQYF.

The rearrangement uses TRBV29-1 and TRBJ2-6; weak D call: TRBD2 (5 bases). V was clipped by 4 bases and J by 0 bases, with 13 bases between them. Germline-derived CDR1 and CDR2 are SQVTM and ANQGSEA. CDR3 length: 16 amino acids. CDR3 sequence: CSVVYPGSSGANVLTF. DNA of the CDR3: TGCAGCGTTGTATATCCGGGAAGCTCTGGGGCCAACGTCCTGACTTTC.

The chain carries TRBV11-2 and TRBJ1-2, with D perhaps matching TRBD1 (6 bases). Germline V gene lookup returns CDR1 SGHAT and CDR2 FQNNGV. V dropped 5 bases and J dropped 4 bases, with 29 bases sitting between them. CDR3 length equals 19 residues. Here the CDR3 DNA reads TGTGCCAGCAGCCTTACAAAGGGGGGGGCGAGAGGCAATATCTATGGCTACACCTTC. Encoded protein: CASSLTKGGARGNIYGYTF. Supplemented by reference TRBV11-2 and TRBJ1-2, the full variable domain reads EAGVAQSPRYKIIEKRQSVAFWCNPISGHATLYWYQQILGQGPKLLIQFQNNGVVDDSQLPKDRFSAERLKGVDSTLKIQPAKLEDSAVYLCASSLTKGGARGNIYGYTFGSGTRLTVV.

This clone was seen just once. The V and J genes are TRBV28 and TRBJ1-1, with TRBD1 matching over 11 bases. The CDR3 has 13 amino acids. J gave up 1 base and V 8 bases, and 0 bases lay outside the gene matches. Per germline, CDR1 MDHEN and CDR2 SYDVKM. CDR3 bases: TGTGCCAGCGGGACAGGGGGGAACACTGAAGCTTTCTTT. Translation gives CASGTGGNTEAFF. The full variable domain, rest sourced from reference TRBV28 and TRBJ1-1, is DVKVTQSSRYLVKRTGEKVFLECVQDMDHENMFWYRQDPGLGLRLIYFSYDVKMKEKGDIPEGYSVSREKKERFSLILESASTNQTSMYLCASGTGGNTEAFFGQGTRLTVV.

The genes are TRBV30 and TRBJ1-1; D is unclear. The germline V and J ends were trimmed by 2 bases and 0 bases, with 7 bases remaining between them. Germline loops: CDR1 GTSNPN, CDR2 SVGIG (reference sequence). The CDR3 spans 13 residues. CDR3 nucleotides: TGTGCCTGGAGTCCGGGAATGAACACTGAAGCTTTCTTT. Translated: CAWSPGMNTEAFF.

This clone was seen a few times. The chain links TRBV6-1 to TRBJ2-2, with D maybe TRBD1 (6 bases). The V end was cut by 6 bases, the J end by 4 bases, with 12 bases between. This CDR3 is 14 amino acids long. CDR1 MNHNS and CDR2 SASEGT come from the germline V gene. The CDR3, as DNA: TGTGCCAGCAGAAACAGGGTCGGCACCGGGGAGCTGTTTTTT. This sequence encodes CASRNRVGTGELFF.

This rearrangement joins TRBV7-9 to TRBJ2-3, with 8 bases that match TRBD1. Germline V gives CDR1 SEHNR, CDR2 FQNEAQ (reference sequence). J lost 1 base, V lost 6 bases, and 12 bases had no gene match. The CDR3 runs 17 residues. The DNA for the CDR3 is TGTGCCAGCAGTCCCCCCCTGACAGGGGCTGGCACAGATACGCAGTATTTT. Its translation: CASSPPLTGAGTDTQYF.

This chain links TRBV4-3 with TRBJ2-3; D is possibly TRBD1 (5 bases). Germline V gene sequence: CDR1 LGHNA, CDR2 YSLEER. The CDR3 loop spans 15 amino acids. Trimming removed 0 bases at V and 1 base at J, with 8 bases between. Here the CDR3 reads CASSQEGVRTDTQYF. In DNA form, the CDR3 reads TGCGCCAGCAGCCAAGAAGGGGTCCGCACAGATACGCAGTATTTT.

The genes are TRBV30 and TRBJ1-5; the D is unclear. This CDR3 has 13 residues. V shed 0 bases and J shed 4 bases, with 7 bases lying between them. Germline values: CDR1 GTSNPN, CDR2 SVGIG (reference sequence). Here the CDR3 DNA reads TGTGCCTGGAGTGTATCGGGAAATCAGCCCCAGCATTTT. This codes for CAWSVSGNQPQHF.

The V gene is TRBV29-1, the J gene TRBJ2-2; weak D call: TRBD1 (6 bases). Trimming stripped 4 bases from V and 5 bases from J, with 17 bases between. CDR3 length: 15 amino acids. Germline assignment: CDR1 SQVTM and CDR2 ANQGSEA. Here the CDR3 reads CSVGVAGAVTGELFF. The CDR3 DNA reads as TGCAGCGTTGGGGTCGCAGGGGCCGTAACCGGGGAGCTGTTTTTT.

V gene TRBV11-2 combines with J gene TRBJ1-5; maybe TRBD1 (6 bases). CDR1 is SGHAT, CDR2 FQNNGV, per germline. The CDR3 contains 13 residues. V was clipped by 5 bases and J by 7 bases, with 12 bases between them. Here the CDR3 DNA reads TGTGCCAGCAGCGAAGGGGGGGGCCAGCCCCAGCATTTT. It encodes CASSEGGGQPQHF.